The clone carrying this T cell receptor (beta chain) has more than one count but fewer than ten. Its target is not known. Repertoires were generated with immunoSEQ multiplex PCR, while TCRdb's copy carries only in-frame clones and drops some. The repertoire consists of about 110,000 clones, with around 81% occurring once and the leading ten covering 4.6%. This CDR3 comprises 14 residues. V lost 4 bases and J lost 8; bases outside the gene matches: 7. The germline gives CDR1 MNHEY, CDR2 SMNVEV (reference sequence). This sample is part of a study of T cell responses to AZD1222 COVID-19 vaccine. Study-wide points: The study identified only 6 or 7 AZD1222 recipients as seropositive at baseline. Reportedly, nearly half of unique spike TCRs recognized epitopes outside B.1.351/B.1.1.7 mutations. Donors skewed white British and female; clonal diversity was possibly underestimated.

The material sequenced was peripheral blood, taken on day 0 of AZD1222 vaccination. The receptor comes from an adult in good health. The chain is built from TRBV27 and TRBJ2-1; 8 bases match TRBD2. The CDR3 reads CASSSGLVVYEQFF. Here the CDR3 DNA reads TGTGCCAGCAGTTCGGGACTAGTTGTCTATGAGCAGTTCTTC.